The clone carrying this T cell receptor (beta chain) has ten or more counts. The antigen remains undetermined. The V segment lost 2 bases and the J segment 2 bases; nucleotides outside the gene matches: 3. Germline CDR1 reads MDHEN; CDR2 reads SYDVKM. The CDR3 is made up of 15 amino acids. This specimen belongs to a study of T cells in Graves' hyperthyroidism and ophthalmopathy. The investigators amplified TCR beta CDR3 regions from RNA transcripts. The HTBI primer set served for first-round RT-PCR of the TCR CDR3. From the multiplex PCR reads, TCRdb called clonotypes with MiXCR, one entry per CDR3 protein. The data show hundreds of thousands of distinct CDR3 sequences, less than 15% seen once. Patients having uncontrolled infection, another autoimmune disease, pregnancy or lactation were not included. Overall study results and limits: Blood also held most thyroid clonotypes expanded beyond 0.001. By a 13 V-J model, ophthalmopathy was set apart from stable hyperthyroidism.

The clonotype comes from a woman between 18 and 29 years old with Graves' hyperthyroidism. The chain has TRBV28 and TRBJ2-5, with 9 bases matching TRBD2. Sample: blood. CDR3 in amino acids: CASSLAGGLQETQYF. In nucleotides, the CDR3 is TGTGCCAGCAGTTTAGCGGGAGGGCTTCAAGAGACCCAGTACTTC. Filled out from reference TRBV28 and TRBJ2-5, the complete variable domain reads DVKVTQSSRYLVKRTGEKVFLECVQDMDHENMFWYRQDPGLGLRLIYFSYDVKMKEKGDIPEGYSVSREKKERFSLILESASTNQTSMYLCASSLAGGLQETQYFGPGTRLLVL.